This TCR beta chain originates from a study of regulatory T cells in long-lasting Graves disease. Time point noted: newly diagnosed GD, antithyroid drugs for less than 3 months. The authors made the TCR library using RNA they extracted from PBMCs. This clonotype came up a few times. Germline values: CDR1 ENHRY, CDR2 SYGVKD. The CDR3 is 13 amino acids. Trimming took 3 bases from V and 5 from J, leaving 8 bases between them. Construction of TCR beta libraries relied on iRepertoire HTBI primers and on Arm-PCR targeting CDR3 regions. TCRdb ran MiXCR on the multiplex PCR reads and lists one entry per CDR3 protein. The sample comprises hundreds of thousands of distinct CDR3 sequences, roughly 15% of which are singletons, and around 18% rests with the top ten. These data also featured in a second study, about T cells in Graves' hyperthyroidism and ophthalmopathy.

V and J are TRBV10-3 and TRBJ1-5, with D unresolved. The receptor was derived from a woman aged 25 to 39 with Graves disease. The sequencing used peripheral blood mononuclear cells (PBMCs), collected at new diagnosis, from a patient treated with antithyroid drugs. Here the CDR3 reads CAISDSADQPQHF. As DNA, the CDR3 is TGTGCCATCAGTGACAGTGCGGATCAGCCCCAGCATTTT.